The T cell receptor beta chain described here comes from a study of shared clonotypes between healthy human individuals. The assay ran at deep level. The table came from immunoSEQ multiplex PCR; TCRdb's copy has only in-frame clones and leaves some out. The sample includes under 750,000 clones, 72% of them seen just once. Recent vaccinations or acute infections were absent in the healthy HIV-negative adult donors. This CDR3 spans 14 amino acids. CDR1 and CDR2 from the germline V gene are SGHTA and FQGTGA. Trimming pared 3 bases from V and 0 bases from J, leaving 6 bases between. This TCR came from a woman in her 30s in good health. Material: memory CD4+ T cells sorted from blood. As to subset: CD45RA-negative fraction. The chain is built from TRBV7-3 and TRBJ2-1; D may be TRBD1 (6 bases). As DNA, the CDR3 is TGTGCCAGCAGCTTGACAGGCTCCTACAATGAGCAGTTCTTC. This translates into CASSLTGSYNEQFF.